These 20 T cell receptor beta chains were sequenced from one sample in a study of technical replicates of blood from a handful of donors. Using immunoSEQ multiplex PCR, the repertoire was profiled, and TCRdb retains in-frame clones only, with some absent. This repertoire shows about 100,000 clones, 95% found once; its top ten account for 0.22%. The sample was T cells isolated from PBMCs. Source of these receptors: a human donor in good health.

This clone has just one count. This chain uses TRBV13 with TRBJ1-1; the D gene is possibly TRBD1 (6 bases). Germline lookup yields CDR1 PRHDT and CDR2 FYEKMQ (reference sequence). The CDR3 sequence is 18 residues long. V was trimmed by 4 bases and J by 5 bases, leaving 26 bases between them. This CDR3 reads CASSSNYPRLRGLTEAFF. The CDR3 region has the DNA TGTGCCAGCAGCTCCAACTATCCTCGGTTAAGGGGGTTGACTGAAGCTTTCTTT.

This rearrangement joins TRBV4-1 to TRBJ2-2, with 10 bases identical to TRBD1. The CDR3 extends over 16 amino acids. V lost 5 bases and J lost 7; bases outside the gene matches: 10. The germline V gene encodes CDR1 MGHRA and CDR2 YSYEKL. The CDR3 region is CASSFGTGDIGGELFF. CDR3 DNA sequence: TGCGCCAGCAGCTTTGGGACAGGGGATATAGGCGGGGAGCTGTTTTTT.

This clone is a singleton in its sample. This chain uses TRBV6-5 with TRBJ1-2; D is perhaps TRBD1 (6 bases). This CDR3 is 14 amino acids long. Germline V gene sequence: CDR1 MNHEY, CDR2 SVGAGI. With 6 bases removed from V and 6 bases from J, the gap between germline ends came to 17 bases. The CDR3 sequence: CASSKQGLGHGYTF. In nucleotides, the CDR3 is TGTGCCAGCAGCAAGCAGGGGTTAGGTCATGGCTACACCTTC.

The chain employs TRBV5-1 and TRBJ2-7; TRBD1 agrees at 12 bases. This CDR3 contains 14 residues. Trimming took 6 bases from V and 6 from J; bases not matched to a gene: 7. Germline CDR1 reads SGHRS; CDR2 reads YFSETQ. The CDR3 protein is CASTPGQGAVEQYF. The CDR3 DNA follows: TGCGCCAGCACACCGGGACAGGGGGCGGTCGAGCAGTACTTC. Supplemented by reference TRBV5-1 and TRBJ2-7, the full variable domain reads KAGVTQTPRYLIKTRGQQVTLSCSPISGHRSVSWYQQTPGQGLQFLFEYFSETQRNKGNFPGRFSGRQFSNSRSEMNVSTLELGDSALYLCASTPGQGAVEQYFGPGTRLTVT.

The chain uses TRBV7-9 and TRBJ2-5, with 8 bases lining up with TRBD1. The CDR3 has 14 amino acids. The V and J ends lost 0 bases and 4 bases, in that order; junction bases with no gene match: 1. Per germline, CDR1 SEHNR and CDR2 FQNEAQ (reference sequence). CDR3 coding DNA: TGTGCCAGCAGCTTAGCGCAGGGGGCAGAGACCCAGTACTTC. Its protein is CASSLAQGAETQYF.

The V and J genes are TRBV7-8 and TRBJ2-7, with 12 bases matching TRBD2. CDR3 length: 17 residues. Germline V lookup: CDR1 SGHVS, CDR2 FQNEAQ. Germline trimming cut 10 bases from V and 3 bases from J; bases unmatched to any gene: 16. CDR3 bases: TGTGCCACATGGACTTCGACTAGCGGGAGTGGAAGCTACGAGCAGTACTTC. Its protein is CATWTSTSGSGSYEQYF.

The chain joins TRBV27 to TRBJ2-7; tentative D call: TRBD2 (5 bases). Trimming took 0 bases from V and 1 from J, leaving 10 bases between them. The CDR3 sequence is 15 residues long. Germline V CDR1 and CDR2: MNHEY, SMNVEV (reference sequence). The CDR3, as DNA: TGTGCCAGCAGTTTATCCTTCCCGGGATCCTACGAGCAGTACTTC. As protein: CASSLSFPGSYEQYF.

The chain uses TRBV27 and TRBJ2-7; possible D gene TRBD2, 6 bases. Germline V gene data show CDR1 as MNHEY and CDR2 as SMNVEV (reference sequence). Trimming took off 5 bases at V and 5 bases at J, with 16 bases between the two ends. The CDR3 has 14 residues. The CDR3 region has the DNA TGTGCCAGCAGTATTCGACTAGGTTCAAACGAGCAGTACTTC. Translating gives CASSIRLGSNEQYF.

V is TRBV27 and J is TRBJ2-7; maybe TRBD1 (7 bases). Trimming stripped 5 bases from V and 5 bases from J, with 16 bases between. There are 14 residues in the CDR3. Germline CDR1 and CDR2: MNHEY and SMNVEV (reference sequence). The CDR3 loop is CASSPQGGRHEQYF. Written as DNA, the CDR3 is TGTGCCAGCAGTCCCCAGGGGGGTAGGCACGAGCAGTACTTC.

The chain joins TRBV6-1 to TRBJ1-2; D gene ambiguous. Trimming pared 0 bases from V and 4 bases from J, leaving 12 bases between. The CDR3 length is 15 residues. Germline V gene sequence: CDR1 MNHNS, CDR2 SASEGT. The CDR3 sequence: CASSEAVQILYGYTF. In DNA form, the CDR3 reads TGTGCCAGCAGTGAAGCGGTCCAGATCCTCTATGGCTACACCTTC.

The DNA for the CDR3 is TGTGCCAGCACATTTTCCCGGCAGGGTGGTCATGAGCAGTTCTTC. Its protein product is CASTFSRQGGHEQFF. The chain links TRBV2 to TRBJ2-1, with a tentative D call TRBD1 (5 bases). The CDR3 extends over 15 amino acids. In germline, CDR1 is SNHLY, CDR2 FYNNEI. V was trimmed by 7 bases and J by 8 bases, leaving 21 bases between them.

The chain joins TRBV7-9 to TRBJ2-1; TRBD1 agrees at 9 bases. The CDR3 loop spans 15 amino acids. With V trimmed by 6 bases and J by 4 bases, 7 bases remained unmatched. CDR1 SEHNR and CDR2 FQNEAQ come from the germline V gene (reference sequence). The CDR3 nucleotides read TGTGCCAGCAGTCCACCCGGACAGGGGTACAATGAGCAGTTCTTC. This gives the protein CASSPPGQGYNEQFF.

The V and J genes are TRBV5-5 and TRBJ1-1, with D perhaps TRBD1 (5 bases). Trimming removed 2 bases from V and 7 bases from J, with 18 bases in between. This CDR3 has 15 amino acids. The germline CDR1 and CDR2 sequences are SGHKS and YYEKEE (reference sequence). For the CDR3, the DNA is TGTGCCAGCAGCTTTAGTATCGGGGGGGTGGATGAAGCTTTCTTT. It translates to CASSFSIGGVDEAFF.

V and J are TRBV11-3 and TRBJ1-4, with 7 bases fitting TRBD1. Looked up from germline, CDR1 is SGHNT and CDR2 is YENEEA. CDR3 length equals 16 residues. The J segment lost 2 bases and the V segment lost 5 bases, leaving 8 bases of the junction unmatched. As DNA, the CDR3 is TGTGCCAGCAGCGTAGGGGGCGCGGGGACTAATGAAAAACTGTTTTTT. It yields the protein CASSVGGAGTNEKLFF. The whole variable domain, filled in from reference TRBV11-3 and TRBJ1-4, reads EAGVVQSPRYKIIEKKQPVAFWCNPISGHNTLYWYLQNLGQGPELLIRYENEEAVDDSQLPKDRFSAERLKGVDSTLKIQPAELGDSAVYLCASSVGGAGTNEKLFFGSGTQLSVL.

The rearrangement uses TRBV5-1 and TRBJ1-1; D gene ambiguous. Trimming removed 1 base at V and 12 bases at J, with 13 bases between. The CDR3 sequence is 12 residues long. The V gene's germline CDR1 is SGHRS and CDR2 YFSETQ. The CDR3 spells CASSLSLSETFF. The CDR3 DNA reads as TGCGCCAGCAGCTTGTCACTGTCCGAGACTTTCTTT.

This chain joins TRBV5-1 and TRBJ2-7; no firm D call. V lost 0 bases and J 4 bases, leaving 8 bases between the germline ends. There are 13 residues in the CDR3. From germline, CDR1 is SGHRS and CDR2 YFSETQ. The CDR3 bases are TGCGCCAGCAGCTTGGCCTTGGAGTACGAGCAGTACTTC. Protein sequence: CASSLALEYEQYF.

In this sample, this clone turned up once. This rearrangement joins TRBV25-1 to TRBJ1-2, with D unclear. V was shortened by 5 bases and J by 5 bases, with 18 bases between the two germline ends. Looked up from germline, CDR1 is MGHDK and CDR2 is SYGVNS. The CDR3 totals 15 residues. In DNA form, the CDR3 reads TGTGCCAGCAGTCATTTTGGTCAGGCTGAATATGGCTACACCTTC. It yields the protein CASSHFGQAEYGYTF.

V usage is TRBV29-1 and J usage is TRBJ1-5; 8 nucleotides agree with TRBD1. The V and J ends lost 7 bases and 11 bases, in that order; junction bases with no gene match: 13. The CDR3 spans 13 residues. Germline V lookup: CDR1 SQVTM, CDR2 ANQGSEA. The CDR3 loop is CSASDREGASQHF. DNA for the CDR3: TGCAGCGCCTCGGACAGGGAAGGCGCGTCCCAGCATTTT.

This clone was counted a single time. The V call is TRBV28, the J call TRBJ2-7; no clear D. Germline CDR1 and CDR2: MDHEN and SYDVKM. The ends were cut back, 4 bases at V and 2 bases at J, with 6 bases in the middle. This CDR3 is 12 amino acids long. CDR3 in DNA: TGTGCCAGCAGTTCCTCCCCCTACGAGCAGTACTTC. Protein: CASSSSPYEQYF.

The rearrangement links TRBV28 to TRBJ2-7; 11 bases align to TRBD2. Trimming at V came to 10 bases and at J to 2 bases, leaving 10 bases not matched to a gene. The CDR3 totals 15 residues. Per germline, CDR1 MDHEN and CDR2 SYDVKM. Here the CDR3 reads CAITTQTSGTYEQYF. The CDR3, as DNA: TGTGCCATCACGACCCAGACTAGCGGGACCTACGAGCAGTACTTC.